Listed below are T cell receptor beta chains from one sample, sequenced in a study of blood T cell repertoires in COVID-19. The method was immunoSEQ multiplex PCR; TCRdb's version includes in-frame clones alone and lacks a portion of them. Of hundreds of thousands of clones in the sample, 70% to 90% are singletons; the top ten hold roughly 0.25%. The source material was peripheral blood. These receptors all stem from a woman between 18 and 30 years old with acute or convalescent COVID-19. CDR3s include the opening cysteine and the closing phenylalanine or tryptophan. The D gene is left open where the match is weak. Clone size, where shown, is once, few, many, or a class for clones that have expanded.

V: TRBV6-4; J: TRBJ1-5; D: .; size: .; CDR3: CASSEERGQPQHF; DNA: TGTGCCAGCAGTGAGGAGCGGGGTCAGCCCCAGCATTTT
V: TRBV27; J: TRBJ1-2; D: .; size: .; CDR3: CASSHDLLQTNGYTF; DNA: TGTGCCAGCAGTCACGACCTACTTCAAACTAATGGCTACACCTTC
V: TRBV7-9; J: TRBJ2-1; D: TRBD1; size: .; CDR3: CASSPRDSRNEQFF; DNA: TGTGCCAGCAGCCCCCGGGACAGTAGGAATGAGCAGTTCTTC
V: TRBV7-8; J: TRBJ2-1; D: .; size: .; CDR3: CASRVSSSYNEQFF; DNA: TGTGCCAGCCGGGTTTCGAGCTCCTACAATGAGCAGTTCTTC
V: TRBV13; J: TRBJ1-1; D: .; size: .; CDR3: CASSPLRIPRAFF; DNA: TGTGCCAGCAGCCCTTTGCGGATCCCGAGAGCTTTCTTT
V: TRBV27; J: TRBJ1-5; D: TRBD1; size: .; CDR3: CASSTTGINQPQHF; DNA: TGTGCCAGCAGTACGACAGGGATCAATCAGCCCCAGCATTTT
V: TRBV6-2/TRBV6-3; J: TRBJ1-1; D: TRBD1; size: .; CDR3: CASSSAGTGNTEAFF; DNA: TGTGCCAGCAGTTCCGCCGGGACAGGGAACACTGAAGCTTTCTTT
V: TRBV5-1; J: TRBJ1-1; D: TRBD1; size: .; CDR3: CASSSGQLTEAFF; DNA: TGCGCCAGCAGCTCGGGACAGCTCACTGAAGCTTTCTTT
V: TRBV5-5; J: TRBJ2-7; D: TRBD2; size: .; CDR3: CASGEGQHTYEQYF; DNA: TGTGCCAGCGGGGAGGGGCAGCACACCTACGAGCAGTACTTC
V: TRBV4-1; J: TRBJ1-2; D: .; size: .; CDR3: CASSPSSLADYGYTF; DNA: TGCGCCAGCAGCCCCTCGTCCTTAGCGGACTATGGCTACACCTTC
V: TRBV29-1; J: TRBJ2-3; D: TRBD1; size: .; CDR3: CSTWDRGTDTQYF; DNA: TGCAGCACCTGGGACAGGGGCACAGATACGCAGTATTTT
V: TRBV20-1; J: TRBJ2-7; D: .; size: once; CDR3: CSARRLEQYF; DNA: TGCAGTGCTAGGAGGTTAGAGCAGTACTTC
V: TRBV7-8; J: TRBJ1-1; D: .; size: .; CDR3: CASSRDTNTEAFF; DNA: TGTGCCAGCAGCCGGGACACGAACACTGAAGCTTTCTTT